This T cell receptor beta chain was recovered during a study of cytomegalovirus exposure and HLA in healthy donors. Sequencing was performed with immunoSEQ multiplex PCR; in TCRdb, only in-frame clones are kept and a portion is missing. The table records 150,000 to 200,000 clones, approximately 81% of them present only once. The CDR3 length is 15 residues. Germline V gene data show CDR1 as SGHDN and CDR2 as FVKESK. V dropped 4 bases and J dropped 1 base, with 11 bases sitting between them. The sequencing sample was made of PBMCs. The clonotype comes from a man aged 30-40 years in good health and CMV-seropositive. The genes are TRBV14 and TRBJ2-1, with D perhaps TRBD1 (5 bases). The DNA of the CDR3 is TGTGCCAGCAGCCCTTCGGACACATCCTACAATGAGCAGTTCTTC. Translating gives CASSPSDTSYNEQFF. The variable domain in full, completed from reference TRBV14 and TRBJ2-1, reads EAGVTQFPSHSVIEKGQTVTLRCDPISGHDNLYWYRRVMGKEIKFLLHFVKESKQDESGMPNNRFLAERTGGTYSTLKVQPAELEDSGVYFCASSPSDTSYNEQFFGPGTRLTVL.